These 22 T cell receptor beta chains were sequenced from one sample in a study of cytomegalovirus exposure and HLA in healthy donors (TCRdb year 2017). Libraries came from the immunoSEQ multiplex PCR assay. For the multiplex PCR, a mixture combining 60 forward primers for TCR Vbeta segments and 13 reverse primers for TCR Jbeta segments was used. Held by TCRdb, this immuneACCESS table contains in-frame sequences only and omits some clones. Under half of the omission traces to an unresolved V gene where checked; the cause of the rest is unknown. Present in this sample are tens of thousands of clones, over 65% of which were seen just once. The ten largest clones take up roughly a sixth of the sample. The sequencing input was PBMCs. The receptors shown here come from a man aged 45-65 years in good health and CMV-seropositive.

The V gene is TRBV10-3, the J gene TRBJ2-3; weak D call: TRBD1 (6 bases). The CDR3 sequence is 14 residues long. Germline V gene data show CDR1 as ENHRY and CDR2 as SYGVKD. The V gene lost 4 bases and the J gene lost 6 bases, with 14 bases spanning the gap. CDR3 nucleotides: TGTGCCATCAGTGCTACAGGGTTTATGGATACGCAGTATTTT. As protein: CAISATGFMDTQYF.

The rearrangement uses TRBV9 and TRBJ1-5; D is unclear. CDR1 is SGDLS and CDR2 is YYNGEE in the germline V gene. This CDR3 region has 14 residues. V was trimmed by 4 bases and J by 7 bases, leaving 15 bases between them. The CDR3 here is CASSPGEGFQPQHF. CDR3 DNA sequence: TGTGCCAGCAGCCCCGGGGAGGGCTTCCAGCCCCAGCATTTT.

This rearrangement joins TRBV30 to TRBJ2-7, with D perhaps TRBD1 (6 bases). Trimming cost V 1 base and J 3 bases, with 13 bases left between them. The germline V gene encodes CDR1 GTSNPN and CDR2 SVGIG (reference sequence). The CDR3 covers 14 residues. CDR3 loop: CAWSAQGIGYEQYF. The CDR3, as DNA: TGTGCCTGGAGTGCGCAGGGGATCGGCTACGAGCAGTACTTC.

CDR3 amino acids: CASSFRGSRTEAFF. The CDR3 DNA reads TGTGCCAGCAGCTTTAGGGGATCACGGACTGAAGCTTTCTTT. V is TRBV11-3 and J is TRBJ1-1, with D possibly being TRBD1 (5 bases). V was cut by 3 bases and J by 5 bases, with 13 bases left in between. CDR3 length: 14 residues. Per germline, CDR1 SGHNT and CDR2 YENEEA.

The genes are TRBV28 and TRBJ2-3; no clear D gene. The CDR3 is 16 residues long. The germline V gene has CDR1 MDHEN and CDR2 SYDVKM. Trimming removed 8 bases from V and 4 bases from J, with 22 bases in between. The CDR3 reads CASSGSLTAKADTQYF. The DNA for the CDR3 is TGTGCCAGCTCCGGGTCGTTGACTGCAAAGGCAGATACGCAGTATTTT.

This sequence joins TRBV7-2 and TRBJ2-2, with no clear D. This CDR3 is built from 14 residues. Trimming removed 2 bases at V and 3 bases at J, with 7 bases between. CDR1 SGHTA and CDR2 FQGNSA come from the germline V gene. For the CDR3, the DNA is TGTGCCAGCAGCTTATCTCAGGACACCGGGGAGCTGTTTTTT. Translated: CASSLSQDTGELFF.

This clone was seen a single time. This sequence joins TRBV7-2 and TRBJ2-1; TRBD2 matches 9 bases. Per the germline V gene, CDR1 is SGHTA and CDR2 is FQGNSA. This CDR3 has 15 residues. After removal of 5 bases from V and 4 bases from J, the junction contained 6 bases not matched to a gene. The chain's CDR3 is CASSTGLAPYNEQFF. In DNA, the CDR3 is TGTGCCAGCAGCACGGGACTAGCCCCGTACAATGAGCAGTTCTTC.

The rearrangement joins TRBV11-3 to TRBJ2-2, with 7 bases aligning to TRBD2. V was clipped by 5 bases and J by 6 bases; unmatched bases: 9. The germline gives CDR1 SGHNT, CDR2 YENEEA. The CDR3 covers 15 residues. The CDR3 reads CASSPGGESPGELFF. CDR3 coding DNA: TGTGCCAGCAGCCCGGGGGGAGAATCCCCCGGGGAGCTGTTTTTT.

This clone was seen more than once but under ten times. The V and J genes are TRBV10-3 and TRBJ2-7, with 9 positions matching TRBD2. With V trimmed by 7 bases and J by 2 bases, 3 bases remained unmatched. The germline CDR1 and CDR2 sequences are ENHRY and SYGVKD. This CDR3 contains 13 residues. The DNA for the CDR3 is TGTGCCATCACTAGCGGGGCGCCCTACGAGCAGTACTTC. Protein sequence: CAITSGAPYEQYF.

This clone has a handful of counts. The rearrangement joins TRBV7-2 to TRBJ1-2; TRBD1 might be the D (6 bases). There are 12 residues in the CDR3. Germline CDR1 is SGHTA and CDR2 is FQGNSA. V lost 6 bases to trimming and J lost 3 bases, with 8 bases between them. This CDR3 reads CASRAGDYGYTF. DNA of the CDR3: TGTGCCAGCAGAGCAGGGGACTATGGCTACACCTTC.

The chain links TRBV6-6 to TRBJ1-2, with 7 bases fitting TRBD1. This CDR3 has 16 residues. Per the germline V gene, CDR1 is MNHNY and CDR2 is SVGAGI (reference sequence). The V gene end was trimmed by 2 bases and the J gene end by 0 bases; junction bases not matched to a gene: 6. The CDR3 sequence: CASSYGGQVANYGYTF. Here the CDR3 DNA reads TGTGCCAGCAGTTACGGAGGACAGGTTGCTAACTATGGCTACACCTTC.

The chain has TRBV5-4 and TRBJ2-5; 16 bases are shared with TRBD2. This CDR3 has 17 residues. Germline assignment: CDR1 SGHNT and CDR2 YYREEE (reference sequence). The V segment lost 3 bases and the J segment 5 bases; nucleotides outside the gene matches: 7. Here the CDR3 reads CASSSGTSGGAGETQYF. The CDR3 DNA is TGTGCCAGCAGCTCCGGGACTAGCGGGGGGGCCGGGGAGACCCAGTACTTC.

This clone was seen only once. This chain links TRBV13 with TRBJ1-4, with 9 bases lining up with TRBD1. From germline, CDR1 is PRHDT and CDR2 FYEKMQ (reference sequence). The CDR3 runs 15 residues. Trimming removed 4 bases from V and 8 bases from J; junction bases left unmatched: 8. The CDR3 loop reads CASSSLQGAREKLFF. CDR3 coding DNA: TGTGCCAGCAGCTCACTACAGGGGGCGCGAGAAAAACTGTTTTTT.

The rearrangement uses TRBV14 and TRBJ1-2, with D uncertain. Germline V gene sequence: CDR1 SGHDN, CDR2 FVKESK. The CDR3 runs to 16 residues. V was shortened by 0 bases and J by 4 bases, with 15 bases between the two germline ends. CDR3 in DNA: TGTGCCAGCAGCCAAGAGAGAGGAGGGAGTTCCTATGGCTACACCTTC. Protein sequence: CASSQERGGSSYGYTF.

The V call is TRBV25-1, the J call TRBJ1-2; 10 bases are shared with TRBD1. Germline values: CDR1 MGHDK, CDR2 SYGVNS. The V and J ends lost 4 bases and 4 bases, in that order; junction bases with no gene match: 6. The CDR3 is 15 residues long. The CDR3 DNA is TGTGCCAGCAGTGGGACGGGACAGGGGCTCTATGGCTACACCTTC. Translating it yields CASSGTGQGLYGYTF.

The rearrangement uses TRBV5-1 and TRBJ2-3, with 13 positions matching TRBD2. Germline lookup yields CDR1 SGHRS and CDR2 YFSETQ. The CDR3 is made up of 15 amino acids. The junction had 6 bases not matched to a gene; V was cut back by 4 bases and J by 7 bases. Written as DNA, the CDR3 is TGCGCCAGCAGCCGTGGACTAGCGGGGGAGTATACGCAGTATTTT. It translates to CASSRGLAGEYTQYF.

CDR3 DNA sequence: TGTGCCATCAGTGGAGACACTTACGAGCAGTACTTC. Its translation: CAISGDTYEQYF. This chain connects TRBV10-3 to TRBJ2-7; no firm D call. Germline loops: CDR1 ENHRY, CDR2 SYGVKD. This CDR3 is 12 amino acids long. V was trimmed by 4 bases and J by 4 bases, leaving 8 bases between them.

The V gene is TRBV5-4, the J gene TRBJ1-2; tentative D call: TRBD1 (5 bases). V shed 4 bases and J shed 4 bases, with 8 bases lying between them. This CDR3 is 12 amino acids long. Germline V gene data show CDR1 as SGHNT and CDR2 as YYREEE (reference sequence). This chain's CDR3 is CASSTDIYGYTF. CDR3 coding DNA: TGTGCCAGCAGCACGGACATCTATGGCTACACCTTC.

A few counts support this clone. This chain links TRBV27 with TRBJ2-7; weak D call: TRBD2 (5 bases). Germline V gene data show CDR1 as MNHEY and CDR2 as SMNVEV (reference sequence). The germline V and J ends were trimmed by 2 bases and 4 bases, with 9 bases remaining between them. The CDR3 extends over 13 amino acids. The CDR3 DNA reads as TGTGCCAGCAGTTTAGGCTGGACTTACGAGCAGTACTTC. Translating it yields CASSLGWTYEQYF.

The gene calls are TRBV30 and TRBJ2-1; D is uncertain. V was clipped by 0 bases and J by 8 bases, with 5 bases between them. Germline V lookup: CDR1 GTSNPN, CDR2 SVGIG (reference sequence). The CDR3 has 11 residues. In nucleotides, the CDR3 is TGTGCCTGGAGTGTACGCGATGAGCAGTTCTTC. It translates to CAWSVRDEQFF.

This chain links TRBV30 with TRBJ2-7; 9 positions agree with TRBD1. In germline, CDR1 is GTSNPN, CDR2 SVGIG (reference sequence). The CDR3 covers 12 residues. CDR3 sequence reads: CAYGQGTYEQYF. CDR3 sequence (DNA): TGTGCTTACGGACAGGGGACCTACGAGCAGTACTTC.

The chain couples TRBV7-3 to TRBJ2-5, with TRBD1 as a possible D gene (6 bases). The CDR3 runs to 13 residues. The germline gives CDR1 SGHTA, CDR2 FQGTGA. Trimming stripped 5 bases from V and 5 bases from J, with 12 bases between. DNA for the CDR3: TGTGCCAGCAGCGGCAGGGGCGGGGAGACCCAGTACTTC. It codes for CASSGRGGETQYF.